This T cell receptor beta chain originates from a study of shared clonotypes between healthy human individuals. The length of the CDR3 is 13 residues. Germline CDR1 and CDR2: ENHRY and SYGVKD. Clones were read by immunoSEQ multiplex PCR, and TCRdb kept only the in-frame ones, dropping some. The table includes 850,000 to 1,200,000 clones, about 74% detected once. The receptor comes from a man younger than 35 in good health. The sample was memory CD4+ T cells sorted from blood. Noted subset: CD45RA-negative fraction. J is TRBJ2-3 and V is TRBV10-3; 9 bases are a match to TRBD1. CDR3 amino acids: CAGGDRDADTQYF. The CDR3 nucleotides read TGTGCAGGGGGGGACAGGGACGCAGATACGCAGTATTTT.